The clone carrying this TCR beta chain was detected once. The junction had 7 bases not matched to a gene; V was cut back by 2 bases and J by 4 bases. Germline assignment: CDR1 KGHSH and CDR2 LQKENI. The CDR3 covers 15 residues. This record belongs to a study of blood T cell repertoires in COVID-19. Measured with immunoSEQ multiplex PCR; TCRdb has only the in-frame clones, and not every one. Of roughly 120,000 clones listed, 75% to 90% are singletons. The sequence was obtained from a woman aged 50 to 60 with acute or convalescent COVID-19. The sequencing sample was made of peripheral blood. J is TRBJ1-1 and V is TRBV18; TRBD1 matches 7 bases. CDR3 in DNA: TGTGCCAGCTCACCAGGAGGGGGCGAGGGCACTGAAGCTTTCTTT. Encoded protein: CASSPGGGEGTEAFF.